This T cell receptor (beta chain) emerged from a study of response to subunit inactivated influenza vaccine. TCRdb redid the calling of the RT-PCR reads with MiXCR, one entry per CDR3 protein. The profile covers under 950,000 distinct CDR3 sequences, with less than 25% appearing a single time and 10% taken by the ten largest. Deletions cut 1 base from V and 7 bases from J, with 8 bases between. The CDR3 is made up of 13 amino acids. Looked up from germline, CDR1 is SGHTA and CDR2 is FQGNSA. The sequence came from a man aged 50-60 years who received an inactivated influenza vaccine. The V gene is TRBV7-2, the J gene TRBJ2-1, with a tentative D call TRBD2 (5 bases). Specimen: PBMCs from blood, collected about 5 days after vaccination. CDR3 region: CASSLVRGNEQFF. The CDR3 nucleotides are TGTGCCAGCAGCTTAGTTCGCGGGAATGAGCAGTTCTTC.